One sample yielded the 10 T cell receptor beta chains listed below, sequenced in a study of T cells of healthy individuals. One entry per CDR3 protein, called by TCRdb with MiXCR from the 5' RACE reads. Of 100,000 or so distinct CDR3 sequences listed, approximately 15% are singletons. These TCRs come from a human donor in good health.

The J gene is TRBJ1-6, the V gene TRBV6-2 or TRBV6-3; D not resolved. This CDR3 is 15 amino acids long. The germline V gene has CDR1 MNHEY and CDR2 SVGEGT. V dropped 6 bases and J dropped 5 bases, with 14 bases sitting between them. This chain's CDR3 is CASRYTPNDNSPLHF. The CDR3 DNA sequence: TGTGCCAGCAGATACACACCGAACGATAATTCACCCCTCCACTTT.

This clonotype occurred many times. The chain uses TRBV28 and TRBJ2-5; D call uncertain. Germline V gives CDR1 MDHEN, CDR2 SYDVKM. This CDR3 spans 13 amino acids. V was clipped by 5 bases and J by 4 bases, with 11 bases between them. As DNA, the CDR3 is TGTGCCAGCAGTCCATCCCCCGGAGAGACCCAGTACTTC. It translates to CASSPSPGETQYF. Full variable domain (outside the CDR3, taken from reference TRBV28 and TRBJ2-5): DVKVTQSSRYLVKRTGEKVFLECVQDMDHENMFWYRQDPGLGLRLIYFSYDVKMKEKGDIPEGYSVSREKKERFSLILESASTNQTSMYLCASSPSPGETQYFGPGTRLLVL.

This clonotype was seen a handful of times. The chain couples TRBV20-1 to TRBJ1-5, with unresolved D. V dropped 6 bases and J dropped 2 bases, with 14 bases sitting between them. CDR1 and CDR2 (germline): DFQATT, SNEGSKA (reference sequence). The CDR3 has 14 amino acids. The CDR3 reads CSARRRYGNQPQHF. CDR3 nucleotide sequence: TGCAGTGCCCGGCGGCGGTATGGCAATCAGCCCCAGCATTTT.

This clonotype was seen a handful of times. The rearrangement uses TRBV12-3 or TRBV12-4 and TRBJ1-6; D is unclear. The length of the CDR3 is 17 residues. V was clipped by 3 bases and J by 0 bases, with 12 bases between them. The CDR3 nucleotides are TGTGCCAGCAGTTTTCAGTTACAGATCTCCTATAATTCACCCCTCCACTTT. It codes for CASSFQLQISYNSPLHF.

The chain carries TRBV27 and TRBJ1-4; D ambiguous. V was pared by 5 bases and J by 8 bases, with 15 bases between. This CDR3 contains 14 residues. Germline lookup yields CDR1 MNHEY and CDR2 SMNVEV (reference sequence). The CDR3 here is CASSPSVKGEKLFF. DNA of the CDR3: TGTGCCAGCAGTCCCTCGGTAAAAGGAGAAAAACTGTTTTTT.

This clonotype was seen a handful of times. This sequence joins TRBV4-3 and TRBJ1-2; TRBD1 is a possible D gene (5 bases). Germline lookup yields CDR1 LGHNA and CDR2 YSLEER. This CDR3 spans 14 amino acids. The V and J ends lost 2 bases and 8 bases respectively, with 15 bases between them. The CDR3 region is CASSQSQQGIGYTF. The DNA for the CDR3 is TGCGCCAGCAGCCAATCACAGCAGGGAATCGGCTACACCTTC.

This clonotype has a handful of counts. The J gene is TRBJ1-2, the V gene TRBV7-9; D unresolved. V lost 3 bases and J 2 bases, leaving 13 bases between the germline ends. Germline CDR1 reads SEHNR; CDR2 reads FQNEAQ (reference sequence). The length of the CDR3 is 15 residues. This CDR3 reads CASSLVRGSNYGYTF. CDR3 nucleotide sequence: TGTGCCAGCAGCTTGGTGAGAGGATCAAACTATGGCTACACCTTC. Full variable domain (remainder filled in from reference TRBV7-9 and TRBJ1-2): DTGVSQNPRHKITKRGQNVTFRCDPISEHNRLYWYRQTLGQGPEFLTYFQNEAQLEKSRLLSDRFSAERPKGSFSTLEIQRTEQGDSAMYLCASSLVRGSNYGYTFGSGTRLTVV.

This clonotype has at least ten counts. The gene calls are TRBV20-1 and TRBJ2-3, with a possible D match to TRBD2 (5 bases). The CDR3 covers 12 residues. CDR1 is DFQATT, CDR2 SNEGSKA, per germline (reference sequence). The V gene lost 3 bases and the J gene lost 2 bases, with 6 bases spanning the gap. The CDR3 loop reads CSASGDTDTQYF. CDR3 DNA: TGCAGTGCTAGCGGGGACACAGATACGCAGTATTTT.

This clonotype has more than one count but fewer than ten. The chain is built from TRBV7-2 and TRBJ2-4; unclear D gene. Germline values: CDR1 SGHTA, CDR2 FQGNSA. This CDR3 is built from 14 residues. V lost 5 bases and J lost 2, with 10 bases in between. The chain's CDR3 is CASSPIVSKNIQYF. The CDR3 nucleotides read TGTGCCAGCAGCCCTATCGTTTCCAAAAACATTCAGTACTTC.

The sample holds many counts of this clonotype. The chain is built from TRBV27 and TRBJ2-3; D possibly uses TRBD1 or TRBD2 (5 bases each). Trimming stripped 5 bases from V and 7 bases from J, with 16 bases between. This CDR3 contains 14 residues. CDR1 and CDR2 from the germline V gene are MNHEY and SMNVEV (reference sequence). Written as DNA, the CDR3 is TGTGCCAGCAGTAGTAACCGAGGGGACCATACGCAGTATTTT. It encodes CASSSNRGDHTQYF.